This TCR beta chain was sequenced in a study of CD8 T cells in ankylosing spondylitis. Study observations and caveats: Before this, some motif variants had been reported in reactive arthritis synovial fluid and blood. Enrichment of disease-linked clones was reportedly significant in matched ankylosing spondylitis synovial fluid. Made up of eight or nine highly homologous variants, a TCR beta motif appeared characteristic of ankylosing spondylitis blood.

This clonotype has a count of ten or more. What it binds is unknown. Libraries for TCR beta were made by quantitative 5'-RACE with molecular barcodes. TCRdb reanalysed the 5' RACE reads using MiXCR and keeps one entry per CDR3 protein. The data hold approximately 220,000 distinct CDR3 sequences, with about 10% observed a single time. Trimming stripped 0 bases from V and 7 bases from J, with 16 bases between. Germline lookup yields CDR1 SGHTA and CDR2 FQGNSA. The CDR3 contains 16 residues. V and J are TRBV7-2 and TRBJ2-1; no definite D call. Sequenced: blood, either unsorted or a sorted T cell fraction (not recorded which). The origin of this receptor is a male donor with ankylosing spondylitis or in good health (not recorded which). The CDR3 spells CASSLAFDIQLNEQFF. CDR3 coding DNA: TGTGCCAGCAGCTTAGCATTCGATATACAGCTAAATGAGCAGTTCTTC.